The next 23 T cell receptor beta chains were all read from a single sample in a study of vaccination effects on CD4 cells after COVID-19. Culture proceeded for roughly ten days, and CD4+ T cells were then isolated. PCR confirmed that the person was infected with SARS-CoV-2 between March and December 2020. Participants each got two BNT162b2 or mRNA-1273 vaccine doses. No cognate antigen is known for these TCRs. Sequencing was performed with immunoSEQ multiplex PCR; in TCRdb, only in-frame clones are kept and a portion is missing. The data show 40,000 to 45,000 clones, with over 65% seen just once and about 3.8% held by the top ten. The sequences come from CD4+ T cells from PBMCs cultured without peptide, collected after COVID-19 vaccination. The source is a human donor who had a prior SARS-CoV-2 infection.

V is TRBV6-5 and J is TRBJ1-4; D ambiguous. Trimming took 2 bases from V and 5 from J, leaving 9 bases between them. The CDR3 spans 14 residues. Germline CDR1 is MNHEY and CDR2 is SVGAGI. The CDR3 here is CASSYGGTNEKLFF. The CDR3 DNA sequence: TGTGCCAGCAGTTACGGCGGAACCAATGAAAAACTGTTTTTT.

The genes are TRBV5-1 and TRBJ2-7; D uncertain. CDR3 length equals 14 residues. V shed 2 bases and J shed 2 bases, with 11 bases lying between them. Germline loops: CDR1 SGHRS, CDR2 YFSETQ. CDR3 sequence reads: CASSFGQNAYEQYF. CDR3 nucleotide sequence: TGCGCCAGCAGCTTCGGGCAGAACGCCTACGAGCAGTACTTC. Based on the CDR3 plus reference TRBV5-1 and TRBJ2-7, the full variable domain is KAGVTQTPRYLIKTRGQQVTLSCSPISGHRSVSWYQQTPGQGLQFLFEYFSETQRNKGNFPGRFSGRQFSNSRSEMNVSTLELGDSALYLCASSFGQNAYEQYFGPGTRLTVT.

This clone was counted once. The chain is built from TRBV7-2 and TRBJ2-7, with 7 bases matching TRBD2. Germline loops: CDR1 SGHTA, CDR2 FQGNSA. V gave up 4 bases and J gave up 2 bases; unmatched junction bases: 5. This CDR3 is 14 amino acids long. In DNA form, the CDR3 reads TGTGCCAGCAGCTCTTTGGGGGGGACCTACGAGCAGTACTTC. Protein: CASSSLGGTYEQYF.

The chain joins TRBV24-1 to TRBJ1-2, with D possibly matching TRBD1 (6 bases). V was shortened by 3 bases and J by 4 bases, with 20 bases between the two germline ends. In germline, CDR1 is KGHDR, CDR2 SFDVKD. CDR3 size: 17 residues. CDR3 DNA sequence: TGTGCCACCAGTGATCCCGGGTGGGGGCCGCGAGGCTATGGCTACACCTTC. Protein: CATSDPGWGPRGYGYTF.

This clone was found a few times. The chain couples TRBV5-4 to TRBJ1-1; TRBD1 matches at 8 bases. The ends lost 4 bases at V and 0 bases at J; junction bases unmatched: 5. The germline V gene encodes CDR1 SGHNT and CDR2 YYREEE (reference sequence). The CDR3 length is 15 residues. CDR3 in amino acids: CASSKETGVNTEAFF. CDR3 DNA sequence: TGTGCCAGCAGCAAAGAGACAGGGGTGAACACTGAAGCTTTCTTT.

This clone was counted once. V is TRBV27 and J is TRBJ1-6, with D possibly being TRBD1 (5 bases). The germline CDR1 and CDR2 sequences are MNHEY and SMNVEV (reference sequence). The CDR3 length is 12 residues. With 5 bases removed from V and 10 bases from J, the gap between germline ends came to 9 bases. In nucleotides, the CDR3 is TGTGCCAGCAGTCGACAGCGGTCACCCCTCCACTTT. Its protein product is CASSRQRSPLHF.

The genes are TRBV5-1 and TRBJ1-5; D not resolved. The germline gives CDR1 SGHRS, CDR2 YFSETQ. V was clipped by 2 bases and J by 2 bases, with 8 bases between them. There are 14 residues in the CDR3. The CDR3 coding sequence is TGCGCCAGCAGCTTCTCTTATGGCAATCAGCCCCAGCATTTT. It yields the protein CASSFSYGNQPQHF.

The chain has TRBV7-3 and TRBJ2-6; D ambiguous. Germline V gene data show CDR1 as SGHTA and CDR2 as FQGTGA. Deletions cut 3 bases from V and 0 bases from J, with 6 bases between. The CDR3 is made up of 15 amino acids. The CDR3 DNA sequence: TGTGCCAGCAGCTTCGGTCTCTCTGGGGCCAACGTCCTGACTTTC. Its protein is CASSFGLSGANVLTF.

The genes are TRBV3-1 (or the pseudogene TRBV3-2) and TRBJ2-1, with 8 bases lining up with TRBD2. The CDR3 is made up of 13 amino acids. V was pared by 1 base and J by 10 bases, with 3 bases of the junction left unmatched. Germline CDR1 and CDR2: LGHDT and YNNKEL (reference sequence). DNA for the CDR3: TGTGCCAGCAGCCAAGGACTAGCGTTAGAGCAGTTCTTC. Amino acid sequence: CASSQGLALEQFF.

This rearrangement joins TRBV7-5 to TRBJ1-6. TRBV7-5 counts as a pseudogene. This CDR3 is 14 amino acids long. The CDR3 reads CARSWSGTVSPLHF. The CDR3 nucleotides are TGTGCCAGAAGCTGGTCGGGGACGGTGTCACCCCTCCACTTT.

In its sample, this clone was seen once. The rearrangement uses TRBV2 and TRBJ1-1; D not resolved. V dropped 6 bases and J dropped 1 base, with 15 bases sitting between them. The CDR3 runs to 15 residues. In germline, CDR1 is SNHLY, CDR2 FYNNEI. The CDR3 DNA sequence: TGTGCCAGCAGACCTAGGGCCCTACCGAACACTGAAGCTTTCTTT. Amino acid sequence: CASRPRALPNTEAFF.

The chain uses TRBV5-4 and TRBJ1-1; no firm D call. The CDR3 runs to 13 residues. Germline lookup yields CDR1 SGHNT and CDR2 YYREEE (reference sequence). V lost 1 base and J 11 bases, leaving 15 bases between the germline ends. The CDR3 nucleotides read TGTGCCAGCAGCTTGCCCGCCGGGCTTGGGGCTTTCTTT. This codes for CASSLPAGLGAFF.

The V and J genes are TRBV27 and TRBJ2-2, with 12 bases identical to TRBD1. Per the germline V gene, CDR1 is MNHEY and CDR2 is SMNVEV (reference sequence). The CDR3 is 16 residues long. V lost 6 bases and J lost 6; bases outside the gene matches: 8. CDR3: CASSRGTGGAPGELFF. The CDR3 DNA reads TGTGCCAGCAGCCGGGGGACAGGGGGCGCCCCCGGGGAGCTGTTTTTT.

The chain combines TRBV4-3 with TRBJ2-1; D not certain. The CDR3 sequence is 16 residues long. Trimming removed 1 base from V and 5 bases from J, with 15 bases in between. CDR1 and CDR2 from the germline V gene are LGHNA and YSLEER. The CDR3 here is CASSQVITGKDNEQFF. DNA of the CDR3: TGCGCCAGCAGCCAAGTTATAACTGGCAAGGACAATGAGCAGTTCTTC.

In regard to this clone: The germline gene is not matched at one end of the junction; a read error may be the cause. The chain employs TRBV14 and TRBJ2-1; the D gene is possibly TRBD2 (6 bases). CDR3 length equals 12 residues. CDR1 and CDR2 (germline): SGHDN, FVKESK. The CDR3 coding sequence is TGTGCCAGCAGCCAAGATTCCACTAGCTCCGTCTTC. The encoded protein is CASSQDSTSSVF.

This clone was found once. The rearrangement uses TRBV11-2 and TRBJ2-5, with 12 bases aligning to TRBD2. In germline, CDR1 is SGHAT, CDR2 FQNNGV. Germline trimming cut 4 bases from V and 1 base from J; bases unmatched to any gene: 7. The CDR3 contains 17 residues. CDR3 region: CASSSPRLAGAQETQYF. For the CDR3, the DNA is TGTGCCAGCAGCTCCCCGAGACTAGCGGGAGCCCAAGAGACCCAGTACTTC.

This clone occurred a few times. The rearrangement uses TRBV5-4 and TRBJ2-3, with TRBD2 matching over 12 bases. Looked up from germline, CDR1 is SGHNT and CDR2 is YYREEE (reference sequence). The length of the CDR3 is 16 residues. V trimming: 4 bases; J trimming: 3 bases; junction bases outside the gene matches: 6. The CDR3 region has the DNA TGTGCCAGCAGCCACGGACTAGCGGGATCAACAGATACGCAGTATTTT. Translation: CASSHGLAGSTDTQYF.

This clone was seen a handful of times. The chain recombines TRBV23-1 with TRBJ1-6; no definite D call. Being an ORF, TRBV23-1 has a function that is uncertain. CDR3 length: 17 amino acids. Trimming left V 0 bases short and J 0 bases short, with 9 bases between. In DNA, the CDR3 is TGCGCCAGCAGTCAATCGGCCCGAAGCTCCTATAATTCACCCCTCCACTTT. Protein product: CASSQSARSSYNSPLHF.

V is TRBV11-3 and J is TRBJ2-5; 7 bases agree with TRBD1. Trimming cost V 5 bases and J 5 bases; bases outside gene matches: 11. Germline CDR1 and CDR2: SGHNT and YENEEA. This CDR3 has 15 residues. CDR3 in amino acids: CASSRQGEGSETQYF. For the CDR3, the DNA is TGTGCCAGCAGCCGACAGGGAGAGGGATCGGAGACCCAGTACTTC.

The chain links TRBV27 to TRBJ2-7; no definite D call. Germline V CDR1 and CDR2: MNHEY, SMNVEV (reference sequence). This CDR3 spans 12 amino acids. The germline V and J ends were trimmed by 6 bases and 4 bases, with 10 bases remaining between them. As DNA, the CDR3 is TGTGCCAGCAGCTCAGTATCATACGAGCAGTACTTC. Residues: CASSSVSYEQYF.

The V and J genes are TRBV5-1 and TRBJ1-3; 7 nucleotides align to TRBD1. Germline trimming cut 6 bases from V and 0 bases from J; bases unmatched to any gene: 9. CDR1 is SGHRS, CDR2 YFSETQ, per germline. The CDR3 totals 16 residues. The CDR3 DNA reads TGCGCCAGCAATAACGGACAGGAAAGCTCTGGAAACACCATATATTTT. Encoded protein: CASNNGQESSGNTIYF.

The J gene is TRBJ2-7, the V gene TRBV11-2, with TRBD2 identical over 11 bases. CDR1 SGHAT and CDR2 FQNNGV come from the germline V gene. V trimming: 5 bases; J trimming: 4 bases; junction bases outside the gene matches: 10. CDR3 length: 16 amino acids. CDR3 region: CASSPLAGGRRYEQYF. The CDR3 bases are TGTGCCAGCAGCCCCTTAGCGGGGGGGCGAAGATACGAGCAGTACTTC.

This chain's CDR3 is CASSPGTGGAGTEAFF. CDR3 coding DNA: TGCGCCAGCAGCCCTGGGACAGGGGGCGCAGGGACTGAAGCTTTCTTT. The chain has TRBV5-1 and TRBJ1-1, with 12 bases matching TRBD1. V dropped 4 bases and J dropped 5; count of bases not matched to a gene: 9. The V gene's germline CDR1 is SGHRS and CDR2 YFSETQ. The CDR3 has 16 amino acids. The full variable domain, completed using reference TRBV5-1 and TRBJ1-1, is KAGVTQTPRYLIKTRGQQVTLSCSPISGHRSVSWYQQTPGQGLQFLFEYFSETQRNKGNFPGRFSGRQFSNSRSEMNVSTLELGDSALYLCASSPGTGGAGTEAFFGQGTRLTVV.